These T cell receptor beta chains were read from a single sample in a study of blood T cell repertoires in COVID-19. Assay used: immunoSEQ multiplex PCR; TCRdb lists only in-frame clones, some missing. The table includes 250,000 to 300,000 clones, roughly 90% detected once. The specimen sequenced was PBMCs or T cells enriched from blood (not recorded which). These receptors came from a woman aged 35 to 49 with acute COVID-19. The CDR3 runs from the conserved cysteine through the conserved F or W. A D gene is named only where the DNA matches it firmly. Expanded clones get a size class; other rows say once, few or many, or leave the size out.

abundance: -; v_gene: TRBV2; j_gene: TRBJ2-7; d_gene: -; CDR3aa: CASTPEQVRQYF; CDR3nt: TGTGCCAGCACCCCCGAACAGGTTCGGCAGTACTTC
abundance: -; v_gene: TRBV6-1; j_gene: TRBJ1-2; d_gene: -; CDR3aa: CASSEDWAGVYGYTF; CDR3nt: TGTGCCAGCAGTGAAGACTGGGCAGGGGTCTATGGCTACACCTTC
abundance: -; v_gene: TRBV6-5; j_gene: TRBJ2-4; d_gene: -; CDR3aa: CASSPQGQKNIQYF; CDR3nt: TGTGCCAGCAGTCCACAGGGTCAAAAAAACATTCAGTACTTC
abundance: -; v_gene: TRBV6-5; j_gene: TRBJ1-1; d_gene: -; CDR3aa: CASSYGAENTEAFF; CDR3nt: TGTGCCAGCAGTTACGGGGCTGAGAACACTGAAGCTTTCTTT
abundance: -; v_gene: TRBV7-9; j_gene: TRBJ2-1; d_gene: TRBD2; CDR3aa: CASSPLAGGQTSYNEQFF; CDR3nt: TGTGCCAGCAGCCCCCTAGCGGGGGGCCAAACATCCTACAATGAGCAGTTCTTC
abundance: medium-sized; v_gene: TRBV6-5; j_gene: TRBJ2-6; d_gene: -; CDR3aa: CASSYTRTGANVLTF; CDR3nt: TGTGCCAGCAGTTACACTAGGACTGGGGCCAACGTCCTGACTTTC
abundance: -; v_gene: TRBV5-1; j_gene: TRBJ1-3; d_gene: TRBD1; CDR3aa: CASSPQGPGNTIYF; CDR3nt: TGCGCCAGCAGCCCACAGGGGCCCGGAAACACCATATATTTT
abundance: -; v_gene: TRBV20-1; j_gene: TRBJ2-5; d_gene: -; CDR3aa: CSASRGLPETQYF; CDR3nt: TGCAGTGCTAGTAGGGGCTTGCCAGAGACCCAGTACTTC
abundance: -; v_gene: TRBV6-5; j_gene: TRBJ1-4; d_gene: -; CDR3aa: CASSYSSGQNEKLFF; CDR3nt: TGTGCCAGCAGTTACTCATCAGGGCAAAATGAAAAACTGTTTTTT
abundance: -; v_gene: TRBV2; j_gene: TRBJ1-4; d_gene: TRBD1; CDR3aa: CASSATGAPNEKLFF; CDR3nt: TGTGCCAGCAGCGCCACAGGGGCCCCTAATGAAAAACTGTTTTTT
abundance: -; v_gene: TRBV28; j_gene: TRBJ1-1; d_gene: TRBD1; CDR3aa: CASSFGQGAVTEAFF; CDR3nt: TGTGCCAGCAGTTTTGGACAGGGGGCGGTCACTGAAGCTTTCTTT